Below are 3 T cell receptor beta chains sequenced from a single sample in a study of T-cell reconstitution after alpha-beta-depleted transplantation in children. Unique molecular identifiers were built into the TCRbeta library. Each CDR3 protein is one row after TCRdb ran MiXCR on the PCR reads. The table lists 580,000 or so distinct CDR3 sequences, more than 20% of them singletons. Source: PBMCs, mostly from graft donor cells, taken 360 days after TCRalphabeta/CD19-depleted stem cell transplant. The receptor source for this set is a boy under two years old who had a stem cell transplant for acute myeloid leukemia, so the T cells may come from the graft donor.

This rearrangement joins TRBV7-9 to TRBJ1-5; D uncertain. V lost 4 bases to trimming and J lost 4 bases, with 20 bases between them. Germline CDR1 reads SEHNR; CDR2 reads FQNEAQ (reference sequence). CDR3 size: 17 residues. The CDR3 nucleotides read TGTGCCAGCAGCTCAACCAGGACCAGCCAGGAGAATCAGCCCCAGCATTTT. This codes for CASSSTRTSQENQPQHF. Supplemented by reference TRBV7-9 and TRBJ1-5, the full variable domain reads DTGVSQNPRHKITKRGQNVTFRCDPISEHNRLYWYRQTLGQGPEFLTYFQNEAQLEKSRLLSDRFSAERPKGSFSTLEIQRTEQGDSAMYLCASSSTRTSQENQPQHFGDGTRLSIL.

This clonotype appeared many times. This chain joins TRBV5-1 and TRBJ1-2; 7 nucleotides line up with TRBD1. V was clipped by 4 bases and J by 5 bases; unmatched bases: 5. The CDR3 is 13 amino acids. Germline CDR1 SGHRS, CDR2 YFSETQ. The DNA of the CDR3 is TGCGCCAGCAGCCACGGGACAGATTATGGCTACACCTTC. Protein product: CASSHGTDYGYTF.

In this sample, this clonotype turned up many times. The chain couples TRBV29-1 to TRBJ2-1, with D hard to call. Germline CDR1 and CDR2: SQVTM and ANQGSEA. There are 14 residues in the CDR3. With 5 bases removed from V and 3 bases from J, the gap between germline ends came to 14 bases. CDR3 in DNA: TGCAGCGTTCGAGAGAGGATTAACTACAATGAGCAGTTCTTC. As protein: CSVRERINYNEQFF.